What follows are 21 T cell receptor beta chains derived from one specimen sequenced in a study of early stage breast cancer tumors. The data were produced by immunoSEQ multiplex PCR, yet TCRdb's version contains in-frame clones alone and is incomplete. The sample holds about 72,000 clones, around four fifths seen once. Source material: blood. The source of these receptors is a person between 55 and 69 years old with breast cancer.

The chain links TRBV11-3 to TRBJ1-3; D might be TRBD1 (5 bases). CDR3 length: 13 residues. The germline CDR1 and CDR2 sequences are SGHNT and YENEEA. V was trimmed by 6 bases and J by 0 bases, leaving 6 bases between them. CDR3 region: CASSGGSGNTIYF. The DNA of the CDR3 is TGTGCCAGCAGTGGGGGCTCTGGAAACACCATATATTTT.

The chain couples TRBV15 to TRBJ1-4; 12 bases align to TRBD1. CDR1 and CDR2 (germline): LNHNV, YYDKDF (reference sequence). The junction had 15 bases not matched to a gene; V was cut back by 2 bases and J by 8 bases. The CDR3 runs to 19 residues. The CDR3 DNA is TGTGCCACCAGCAGAATCATCTCCGGGACAGGGGGCGCCGGGGAAAAACTGTTTTTT. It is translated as CATSRIISGTGGAGEKLFF. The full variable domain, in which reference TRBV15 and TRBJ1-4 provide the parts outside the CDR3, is DAMVIQNPRYQVTQFGKPVTLSCSQTLNHNVMYWYQQKSSQAPKLLFHYYDKDFNNEADTPDNFQSRRPNTSFCFLDIRSPGLGDTAMYLCATSRIISGTGGAGEKLFFGSGTQLSVL.

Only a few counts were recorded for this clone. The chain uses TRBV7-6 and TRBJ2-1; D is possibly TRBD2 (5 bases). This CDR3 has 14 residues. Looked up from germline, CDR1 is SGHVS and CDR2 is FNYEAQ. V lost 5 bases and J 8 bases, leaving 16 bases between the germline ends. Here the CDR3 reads CASSRLATGDEQFF. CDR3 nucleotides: TGTGCCAGCAGCCGGCTAGCCACCGGGGATGAGCAGTTCTTC. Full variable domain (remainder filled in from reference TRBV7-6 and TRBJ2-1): GAGVSQSPRYKVTKRGQDVALRCDPISGHVSLYWYRQALGQGPEFLTYFNYEAQQDKSGLPNDRFSAERPEGSISTLTIQRTEQRDSAMYRCASSRLATGDEQFFGPGTRLTVL.

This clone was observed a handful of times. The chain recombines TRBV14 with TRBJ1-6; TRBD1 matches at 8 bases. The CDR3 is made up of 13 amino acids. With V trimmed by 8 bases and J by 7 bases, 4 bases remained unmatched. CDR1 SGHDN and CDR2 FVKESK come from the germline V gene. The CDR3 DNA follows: TGTGCCAGCGCCCGGGACAGGAATTCACCCCTCCACTTT. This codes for CASARDRNSPLHF.

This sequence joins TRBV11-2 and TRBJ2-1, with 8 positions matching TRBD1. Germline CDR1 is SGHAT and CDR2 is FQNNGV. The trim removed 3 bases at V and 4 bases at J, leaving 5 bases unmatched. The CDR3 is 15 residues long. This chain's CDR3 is CASSFGDRQYNEQFF. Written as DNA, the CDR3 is TGTGCCAGCAGCTTTGGGGACAGGCAGTACAATGAGCAGTTCTTC.

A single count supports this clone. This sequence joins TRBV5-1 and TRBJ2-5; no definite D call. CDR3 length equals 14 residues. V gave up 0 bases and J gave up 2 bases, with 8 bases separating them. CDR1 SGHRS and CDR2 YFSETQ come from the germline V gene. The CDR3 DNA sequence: TGCGCCAGCAGCTTGGCCGGGCAACAAGAGACCCAGTACTTC. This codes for CASSLAGQQETQYF.

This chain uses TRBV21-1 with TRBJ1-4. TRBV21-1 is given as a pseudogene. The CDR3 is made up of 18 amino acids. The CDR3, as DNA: TGTGCCAGCAGCCGCCCCGGGAAGGAGCCTCAGGCTAATGAAAAACTGTTTTTT. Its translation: CASSRPGKEPQANEKLFF.

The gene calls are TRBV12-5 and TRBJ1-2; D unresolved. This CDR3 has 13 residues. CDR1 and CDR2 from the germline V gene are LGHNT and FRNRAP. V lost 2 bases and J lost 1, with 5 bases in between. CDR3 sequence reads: CASGLSFNYGYTF. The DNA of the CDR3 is TGTGCTAGTGGTTTGAGCTTTAACTATGGCTACACCTTC.

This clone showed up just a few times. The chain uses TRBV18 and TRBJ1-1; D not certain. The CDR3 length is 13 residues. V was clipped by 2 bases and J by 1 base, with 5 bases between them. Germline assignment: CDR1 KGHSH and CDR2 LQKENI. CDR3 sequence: CASSPERNTEAFF. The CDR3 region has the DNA TGTGCCAGCTCACCAGAGAGGAACACTGAAGCTTTCTTT.

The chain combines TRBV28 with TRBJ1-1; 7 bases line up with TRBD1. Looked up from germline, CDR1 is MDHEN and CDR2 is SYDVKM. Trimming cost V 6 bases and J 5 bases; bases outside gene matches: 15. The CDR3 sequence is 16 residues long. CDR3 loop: CASSPSKGGRWTEAFF. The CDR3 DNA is TGTGCCAGCAGCCCAAGCAAAGGGGGCCGTTGGACTGAAGCTTTCTTT.

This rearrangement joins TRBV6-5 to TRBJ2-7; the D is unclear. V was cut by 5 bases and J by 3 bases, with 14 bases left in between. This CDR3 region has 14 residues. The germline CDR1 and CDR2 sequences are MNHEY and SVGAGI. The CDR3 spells CASSRGTRNYEQYF. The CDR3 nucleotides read TGTGCCAGCAGTCGCGGTACGCGCAACTACGAGCAGTACTTC.

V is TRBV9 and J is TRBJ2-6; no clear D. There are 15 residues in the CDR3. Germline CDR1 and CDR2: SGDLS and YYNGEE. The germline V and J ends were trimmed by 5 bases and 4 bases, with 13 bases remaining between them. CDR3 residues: CASSLISAGANVLTF. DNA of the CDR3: TGTGCCAGCAGTCTGATATCCGCGGGGGCCAACGTCCTGACTTTC.

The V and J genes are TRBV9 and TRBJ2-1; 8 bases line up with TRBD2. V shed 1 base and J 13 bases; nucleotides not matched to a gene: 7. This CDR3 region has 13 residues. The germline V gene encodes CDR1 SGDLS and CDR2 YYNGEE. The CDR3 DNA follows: TGTGCCAGCAGCGTACTGACGGGAGGGACCCAGTTCTTC. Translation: CASSVLTGGTQFF. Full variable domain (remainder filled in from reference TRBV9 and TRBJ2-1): DSGVTQTPKHLITATGQRVTLRCSPRSGDLSVYWYQQSLDQGLQFLIQYYNGEERAKGNILERFSAQQFPDLHSELNLSSLELGDSALYFCASSVLTGGTQFFGPGTRLTVL.

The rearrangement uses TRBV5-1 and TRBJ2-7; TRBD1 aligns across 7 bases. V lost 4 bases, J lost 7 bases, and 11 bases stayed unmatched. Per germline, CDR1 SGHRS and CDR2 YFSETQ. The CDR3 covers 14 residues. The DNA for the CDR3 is TGCGCCAGCAGCACGTCCCAGGGGGTGGGAGAGCAGTACTTC. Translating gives CASSTSQGVGEQYF.

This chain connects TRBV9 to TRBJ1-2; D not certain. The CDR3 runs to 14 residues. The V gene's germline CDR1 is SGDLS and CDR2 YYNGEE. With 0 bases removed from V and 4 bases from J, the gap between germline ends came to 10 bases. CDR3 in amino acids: CASSVGGEAYGYTF. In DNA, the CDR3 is TGTGCCAGCAGCGTAGGTGGAGAAGCCTATGGCTACACCTTC. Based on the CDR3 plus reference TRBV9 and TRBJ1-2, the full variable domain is DSGVTQTPKHLITATGQRVTLRCSPRSGDLSVYWYQQSLDQGLQFLIQYYNGEERAKGNILERFSAQQFPDLHSELNLSSLELGDSALYFCASSVGGEAYGYTFGSGTRLTVV.

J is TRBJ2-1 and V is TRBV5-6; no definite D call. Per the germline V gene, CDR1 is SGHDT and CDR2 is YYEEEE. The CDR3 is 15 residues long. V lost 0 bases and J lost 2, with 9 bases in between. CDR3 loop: CASSLDTRPYNEQFF. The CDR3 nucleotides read TGTGCCAGCAGCTTGGATACCCGTCCCTACAATGAGCAGTTCTTC.

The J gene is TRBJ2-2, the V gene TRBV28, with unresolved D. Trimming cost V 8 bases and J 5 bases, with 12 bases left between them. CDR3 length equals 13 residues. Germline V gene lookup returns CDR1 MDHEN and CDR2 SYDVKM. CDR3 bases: TGTGCCAGCTTACTGCTCGAGACCGGGGAGCTGTTTTTT. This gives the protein CASLLLETGELFF.

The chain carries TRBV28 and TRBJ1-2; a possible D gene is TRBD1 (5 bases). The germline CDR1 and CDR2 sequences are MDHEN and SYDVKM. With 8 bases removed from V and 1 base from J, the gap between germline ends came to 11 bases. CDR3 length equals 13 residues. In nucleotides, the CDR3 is TGTGCCAGCTTGGGGGGAAATAACTATGGCTACACCTTC. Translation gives CASLGGNNYGYTF.

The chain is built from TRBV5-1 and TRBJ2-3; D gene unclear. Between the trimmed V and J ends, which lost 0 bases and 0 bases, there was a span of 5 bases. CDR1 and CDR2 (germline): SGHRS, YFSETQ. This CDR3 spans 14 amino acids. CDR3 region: CASSLGESTDTQYF. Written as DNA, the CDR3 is TGCGCCAGCAGCTTGGGAGAAAGCACAGATACGCAGTATTTT. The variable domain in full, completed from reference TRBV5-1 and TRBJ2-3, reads KAGVTQTPRYLIKTRGQQVTLSCSPISGHRSVSWYQQTPGQGLQFLFEYFSETQRNKGNFPGRFSGRQFSNSRSEMNVSTLELGDSALYLCASSLGESTDTQYFGPGTRLTVL.

The chain's CDR3 is CASSQGGGNTDTQYF. The CDR3 nucleotides read TGTGCCAGCAGTCAGGGAGGGGGGAACACAGATACGCAGTATTTT. The gene calls are TRBV4-2 and TRBJ2-3; TRBD2 is a possible D gene (7 bases). V lost 6 bases, J lost 2 bases, and 15 bases lay in between. Germline V gene sequence: CDR1 LGHNA, CDR2 YNFKEQ. This CDR3 comprises 15 residues.

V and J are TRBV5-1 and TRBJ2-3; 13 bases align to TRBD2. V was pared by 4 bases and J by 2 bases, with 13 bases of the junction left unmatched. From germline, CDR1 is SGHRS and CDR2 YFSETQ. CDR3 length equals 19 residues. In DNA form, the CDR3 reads TGCGCCAGCAGCCCAGGACTAGCGGGAGACTTTTTTCTCACAGATACGCAGTATTTT. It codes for CASSPGLAGDFFLTDTQYF.